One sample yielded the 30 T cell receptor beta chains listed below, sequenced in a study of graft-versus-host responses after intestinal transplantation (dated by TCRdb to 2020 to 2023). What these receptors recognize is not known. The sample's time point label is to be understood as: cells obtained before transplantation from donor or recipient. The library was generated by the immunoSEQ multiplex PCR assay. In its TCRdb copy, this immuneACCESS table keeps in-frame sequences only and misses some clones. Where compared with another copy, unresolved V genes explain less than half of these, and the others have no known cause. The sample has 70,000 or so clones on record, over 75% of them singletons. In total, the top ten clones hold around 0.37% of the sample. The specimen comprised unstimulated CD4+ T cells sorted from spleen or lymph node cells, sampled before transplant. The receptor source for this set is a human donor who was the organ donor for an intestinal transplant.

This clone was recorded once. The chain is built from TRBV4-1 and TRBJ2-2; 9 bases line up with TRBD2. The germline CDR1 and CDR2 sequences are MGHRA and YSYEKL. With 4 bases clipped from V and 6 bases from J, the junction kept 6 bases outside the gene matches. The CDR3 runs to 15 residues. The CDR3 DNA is TGCGCCAGCAGCCGCCGGGGCGGGGGGGCCGGGGAGCTGTTTTTT. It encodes CASSRRGGGAGELFF.

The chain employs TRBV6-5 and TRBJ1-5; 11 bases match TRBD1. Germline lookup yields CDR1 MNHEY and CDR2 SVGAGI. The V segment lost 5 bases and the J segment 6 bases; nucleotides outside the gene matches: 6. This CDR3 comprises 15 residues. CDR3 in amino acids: CASSGGQGGFQPQHF. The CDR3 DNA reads TGTGCCAGCAGTGGGGGACAGGGGGGTTTTCAGCCCCAGCATTTT.

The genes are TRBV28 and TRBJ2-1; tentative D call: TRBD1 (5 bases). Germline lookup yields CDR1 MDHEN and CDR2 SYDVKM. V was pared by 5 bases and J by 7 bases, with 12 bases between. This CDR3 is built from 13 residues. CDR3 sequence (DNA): TGTGCCAGCAGTGAGACAGTTCGAAATGAGCAGTTCTTC. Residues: CASSETVRNEQFF.

The CDR3 sequence is CASSAPRGGGSTGELFF. In DNA, the CDR3 is TGTGCCAGCAGTGCCCCGAGGGGGGGTGGTTCAACCGGGGAGCTGTTTTTT. The chain has TRBV28 and TRBJ2-2; a weak D match, TRBD2 (7 bases). Germline-derived CDR1 and CDR2 are MDHEN and SYDVKM. Trimming shortened V by 5 bases and J by 5 bases, and 21 bases separated the two germline ends. The CDR3 covers 17 residues.

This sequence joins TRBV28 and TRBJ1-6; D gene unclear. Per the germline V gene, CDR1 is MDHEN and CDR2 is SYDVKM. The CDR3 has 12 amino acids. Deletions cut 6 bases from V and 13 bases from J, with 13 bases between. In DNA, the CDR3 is TGTGCCAGCAGCTTGGCACAGCGGCCCCTCCACTTT. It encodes CASSLAQRPLHF.

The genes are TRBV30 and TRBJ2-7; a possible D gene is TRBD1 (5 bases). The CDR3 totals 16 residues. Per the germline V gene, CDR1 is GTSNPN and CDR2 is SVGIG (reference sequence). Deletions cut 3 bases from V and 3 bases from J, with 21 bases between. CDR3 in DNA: TGTGCCTGGAGGGGGCCAAGTCCCGCCGGACACTACGAGCAGTACGTC. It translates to CAWRGPSPAGHYEQYV.

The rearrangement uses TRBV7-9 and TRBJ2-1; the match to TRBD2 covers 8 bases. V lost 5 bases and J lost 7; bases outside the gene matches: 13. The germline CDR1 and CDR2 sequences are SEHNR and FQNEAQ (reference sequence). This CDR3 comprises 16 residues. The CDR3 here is CASSLPPQRGMNEQFF. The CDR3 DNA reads TGTGCCAGCAGCCTCCCGCCCCAGCGGGGGATGAATGAGCAGTTCTTC.

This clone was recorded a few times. The CDR3 here is CASDTGGFGNTIYF. The CDR3 nucleotides read TGTGCCAGCGACACGGGGGGTTTTGGAAACACCATATATTTT. The gene calls are TRBV28 and TRBJ1-3; tentatively, D is TRBD1 (5 bases). The germline V and J ends were trimmed by 8 bases and 3 bases, with 14 bases remaining between them. CDR1 and CDR2 from the germline V gene are MDHEN and SYDVKM. The CDR3 runs 14 residues.

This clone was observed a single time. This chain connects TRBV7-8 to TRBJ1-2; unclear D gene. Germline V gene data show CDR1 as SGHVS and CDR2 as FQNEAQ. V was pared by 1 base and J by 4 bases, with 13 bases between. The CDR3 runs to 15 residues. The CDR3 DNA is TGTGCCAGCAGCTTAGTCGGTAGACTGGGCTATGGCTACACCTTC. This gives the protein CASSLVGRLGYGYTF. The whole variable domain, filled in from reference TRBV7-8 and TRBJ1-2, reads GAGVSQSPRYKVAKRGQDVALRCDPISGHVSLFWYQQALGQGPEFLTYFQNEAQLDKSGLPSDRFFAERPEGSVSTLKIQRTQQEDSAVYLCASSLVGRLGYGYTFGSGTRLTVV.

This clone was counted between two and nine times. The chain's CDR3 is CASSQVAGWGYTF. The CDR3 coding sequence is TGCGCCAGCAGCCAAGTCGCCGGTTGGGGCTACACCTTC. V and J are TRBV4-1 and TRBJ1-2; no definite D call. The CDR3 extends over 13 amino acids. Germline CDR1 is MGHRA and CDR2 is YSYEKL. V lost 1 base to trimming and J lost 8 bases, with 11 bases between them.

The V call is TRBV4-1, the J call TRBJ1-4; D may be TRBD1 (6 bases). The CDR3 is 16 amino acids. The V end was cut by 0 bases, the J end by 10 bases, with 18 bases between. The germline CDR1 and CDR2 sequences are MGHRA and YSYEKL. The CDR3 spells CASSQEGSRVQGKLFF. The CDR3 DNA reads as TGCGCCAGCAGCCAAGAGGGGTCAAGGGTACAGGGAAAACTGTTTTTT.

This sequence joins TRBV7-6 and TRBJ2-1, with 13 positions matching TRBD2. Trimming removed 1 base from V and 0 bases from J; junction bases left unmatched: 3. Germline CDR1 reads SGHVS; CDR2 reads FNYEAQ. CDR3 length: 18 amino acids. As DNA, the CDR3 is TGTGCCAGCAGCTTAGGGACTAGCGGGGGCTTCTCCTACAATGAGCAGTTCTTC. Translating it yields CASSLGTSGGFSYNEQFF.

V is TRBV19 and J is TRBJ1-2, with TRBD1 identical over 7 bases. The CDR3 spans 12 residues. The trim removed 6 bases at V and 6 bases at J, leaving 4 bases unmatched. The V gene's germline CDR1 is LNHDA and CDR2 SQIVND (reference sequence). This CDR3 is CASRRGRDGYTF. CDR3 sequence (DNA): TGTGCCAGTAGGAGGGGGCGGGATGGCTACACCTTC.

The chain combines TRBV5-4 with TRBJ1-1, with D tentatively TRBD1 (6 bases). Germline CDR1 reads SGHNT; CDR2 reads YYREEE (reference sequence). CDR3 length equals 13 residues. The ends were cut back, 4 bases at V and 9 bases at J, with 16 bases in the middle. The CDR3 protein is CASSIGGDTKAFF. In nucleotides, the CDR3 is TGTGCCAGCAGCATTGGGGGGGACACCAAAGCTTTCTTT. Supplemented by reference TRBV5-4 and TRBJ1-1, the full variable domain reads ETGVTQSPTHLIKTRGQQVTLRCSSQSGHNTVSWYQQALGQGPQFIFQYYREEENGRGNFPPRFSGLQFPNYSSELNVNALELDDSALYLCASSIGGDTKAFFGQGTRLTVV.

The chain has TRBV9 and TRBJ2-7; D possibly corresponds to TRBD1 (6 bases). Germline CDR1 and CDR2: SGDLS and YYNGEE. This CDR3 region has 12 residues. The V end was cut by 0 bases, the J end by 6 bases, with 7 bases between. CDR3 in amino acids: CASSVATGEQYV. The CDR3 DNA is TGTGCCAGCAGCGTAGCGACAGGCGAGCAGTACGTC.

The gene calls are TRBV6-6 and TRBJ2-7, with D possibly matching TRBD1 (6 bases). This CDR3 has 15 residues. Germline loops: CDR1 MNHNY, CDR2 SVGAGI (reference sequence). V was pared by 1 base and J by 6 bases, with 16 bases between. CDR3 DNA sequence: TGTGCCAGCAGTTACTTACAGGGTGGCCTAGGCGAGCAGTACGTC. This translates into CASSYLQGGLGEQYV.

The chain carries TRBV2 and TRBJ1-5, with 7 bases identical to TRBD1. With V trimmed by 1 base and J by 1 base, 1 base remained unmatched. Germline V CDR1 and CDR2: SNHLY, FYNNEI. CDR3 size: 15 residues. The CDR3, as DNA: TGTGCCAGCAGTGAAGAGGGGGCGAGCAATCAGCCCCAGCATTTT. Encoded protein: CASSEEGASNQPQHF.

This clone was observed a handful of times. CDR3 region: CASSLRQASHEQYV. CDR3 bases: TGTGCCAGCAGCCTACGACAGGCCAGTCACGAGCAGTACGTC. The rearrangement joins TRBV5-6 to TRBJ2-7, with a possible D match to TRBD1 (6 bases). This CDR3 is 14 amino acids long. Germline V gene lookup returns CDR1 SGHDT and CDR2 YYEEEE. V lost 4 bases to trimming and J lost 5 bases, with 16 bases between them.

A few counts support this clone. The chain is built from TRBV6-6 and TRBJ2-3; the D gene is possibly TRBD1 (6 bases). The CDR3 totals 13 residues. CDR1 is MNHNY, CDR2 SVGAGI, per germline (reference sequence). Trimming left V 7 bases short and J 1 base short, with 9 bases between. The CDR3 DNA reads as TGTGCCAGCACCAGACAGGGCACAGATACGCAGTATTTT. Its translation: CASTRQGTDTQYF.

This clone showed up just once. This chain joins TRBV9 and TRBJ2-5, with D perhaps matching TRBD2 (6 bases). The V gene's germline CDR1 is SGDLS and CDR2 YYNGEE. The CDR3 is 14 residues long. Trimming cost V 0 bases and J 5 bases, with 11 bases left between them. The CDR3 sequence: CASSVGDSVETQYF. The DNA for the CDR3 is TGTGCCAGCAGCGTAGGGGACTCAGTGGAGACCCAGTACTTC.

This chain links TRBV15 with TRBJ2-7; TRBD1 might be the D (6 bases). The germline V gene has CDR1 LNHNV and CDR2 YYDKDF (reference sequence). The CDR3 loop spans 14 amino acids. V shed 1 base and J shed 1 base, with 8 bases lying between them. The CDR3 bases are TGTGCCACCAGCAGAGTAAGGGGGTCCTACGAGCAGTACGTC. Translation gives CATSRVRGSYEQYV.

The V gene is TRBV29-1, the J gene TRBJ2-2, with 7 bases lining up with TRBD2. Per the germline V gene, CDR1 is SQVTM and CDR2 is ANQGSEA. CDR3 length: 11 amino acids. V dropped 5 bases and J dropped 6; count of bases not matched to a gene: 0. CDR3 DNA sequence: TGCAGCGTTCGGGGGGCCGGGGAGCTGTTTTTT. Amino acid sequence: CSVRGAGELFF.

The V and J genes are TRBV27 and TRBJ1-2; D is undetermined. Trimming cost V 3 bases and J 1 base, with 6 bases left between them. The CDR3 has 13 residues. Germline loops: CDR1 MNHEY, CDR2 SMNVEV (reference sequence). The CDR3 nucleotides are TGTGCCAGCAGTTTGGCAGTTAACTATGGCTACACCTTC. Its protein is CASSLAVNYGYTF.

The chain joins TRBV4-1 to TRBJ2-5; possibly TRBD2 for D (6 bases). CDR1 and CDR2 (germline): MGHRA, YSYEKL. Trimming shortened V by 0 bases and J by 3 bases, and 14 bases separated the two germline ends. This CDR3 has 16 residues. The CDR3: CASSQDPTGVKETQYF. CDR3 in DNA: TGCGCCAGCAGCCAAGATCCGACGGGGGTGAAAGAGACCCAGTACTTC.

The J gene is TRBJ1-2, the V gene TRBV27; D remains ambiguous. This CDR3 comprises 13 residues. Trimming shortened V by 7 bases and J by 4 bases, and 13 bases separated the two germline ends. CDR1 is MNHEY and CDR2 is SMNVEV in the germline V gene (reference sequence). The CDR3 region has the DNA TGTGCCAGCAAAGAGGGTGGGGTCTATGGCTACACCTTC. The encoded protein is CASKEGGVYGYTF.

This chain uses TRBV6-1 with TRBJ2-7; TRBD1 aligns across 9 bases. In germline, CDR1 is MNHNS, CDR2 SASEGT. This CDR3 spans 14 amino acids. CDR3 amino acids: CASSARQGEASENV. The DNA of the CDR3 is TGTGCCAGCAGTGCCCGACAGGGGGAGGCTTCGGAGAACGTC.

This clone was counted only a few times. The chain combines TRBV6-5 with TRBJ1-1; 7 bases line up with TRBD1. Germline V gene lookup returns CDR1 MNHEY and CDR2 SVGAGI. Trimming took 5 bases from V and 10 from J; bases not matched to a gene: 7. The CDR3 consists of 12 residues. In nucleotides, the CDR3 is TGTGCCAGCAGTCAAACAACAGGGGTAGCTTTCTTT. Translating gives CASSQTTGVAFF.

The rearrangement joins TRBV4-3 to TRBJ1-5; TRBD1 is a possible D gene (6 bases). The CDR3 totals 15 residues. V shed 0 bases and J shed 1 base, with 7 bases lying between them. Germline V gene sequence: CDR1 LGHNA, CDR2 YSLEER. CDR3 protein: CASSQDTGSNQPQHF. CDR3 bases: TGCGCCAGCAGCCAAGATACAGGGAGCAATCAGCCCCAGCATTTT.

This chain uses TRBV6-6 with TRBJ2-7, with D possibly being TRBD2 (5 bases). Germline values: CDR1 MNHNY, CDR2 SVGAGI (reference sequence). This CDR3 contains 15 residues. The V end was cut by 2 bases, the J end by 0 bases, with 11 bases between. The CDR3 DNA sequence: TGTGCCAGCAGTTACGCGGGCAGCCTCTCCTACGAGCAGTACGTC. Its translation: CASSYAGSLSYEQYV.

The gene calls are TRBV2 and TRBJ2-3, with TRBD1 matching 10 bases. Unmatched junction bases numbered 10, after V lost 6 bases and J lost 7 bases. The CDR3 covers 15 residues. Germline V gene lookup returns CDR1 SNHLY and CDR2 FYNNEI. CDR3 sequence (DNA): TGTGCCAGCAGGACCCGGGACAGGGGAGGAAATACGCAGTATTTT. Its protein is CASRTRDRGGNTQYF.